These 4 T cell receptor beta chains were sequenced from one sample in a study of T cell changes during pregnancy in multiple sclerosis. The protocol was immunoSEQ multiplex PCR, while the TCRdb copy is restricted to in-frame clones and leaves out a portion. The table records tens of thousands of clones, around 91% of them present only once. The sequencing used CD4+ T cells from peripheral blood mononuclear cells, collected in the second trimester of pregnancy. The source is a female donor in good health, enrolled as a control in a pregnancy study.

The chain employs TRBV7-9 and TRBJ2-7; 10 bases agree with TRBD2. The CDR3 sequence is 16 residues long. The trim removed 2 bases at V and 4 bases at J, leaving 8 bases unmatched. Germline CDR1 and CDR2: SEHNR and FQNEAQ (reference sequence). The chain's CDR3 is CASSLSDSGGKYEQYF. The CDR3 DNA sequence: TGTGCCAGCAGCTTATCTGATAGCGGGGGGAAGTACGAGCAGTACTTC.

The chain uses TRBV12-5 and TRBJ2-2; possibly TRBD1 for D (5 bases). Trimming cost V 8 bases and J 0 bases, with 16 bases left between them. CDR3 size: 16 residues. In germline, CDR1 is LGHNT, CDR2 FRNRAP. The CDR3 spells CASTSRGAANTGELFF. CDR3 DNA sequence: TGTGCTAGTACCTCCCGTGGGGCAGCGAACACCGGGGAGCTGTTTTTT.

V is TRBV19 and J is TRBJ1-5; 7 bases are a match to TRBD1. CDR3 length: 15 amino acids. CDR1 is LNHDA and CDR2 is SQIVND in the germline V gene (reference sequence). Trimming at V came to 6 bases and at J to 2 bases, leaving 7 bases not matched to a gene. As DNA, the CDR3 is TGTGCCAGTAGACCGACAGGGTGGGGCAATCAGCCCCAGCATTTT. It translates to CASRPTGWGNQPQHF. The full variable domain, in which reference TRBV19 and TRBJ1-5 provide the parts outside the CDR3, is DGGITQSPKYLFRKEGQNVTLSCEQNLNHDAMYWYRQDPGQGLRLIYYSQIVNDFQKGDIAEGYSVSREKKESFPLTVTSAQKNPTAFYLCASRPTGWGNQPQHFGDGTRLSIL.

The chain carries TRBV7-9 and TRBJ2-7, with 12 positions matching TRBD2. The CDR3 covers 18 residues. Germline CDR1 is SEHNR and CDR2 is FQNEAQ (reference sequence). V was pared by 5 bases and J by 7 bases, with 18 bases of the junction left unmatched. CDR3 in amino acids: CASSTPTSGGLNLREQYF. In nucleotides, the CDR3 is TGTGCCAGCAGCACTCCTACTAGCGGGGGGCTTAATTTACGGGAGCAGTACTTC.